This is a list of T cell receptor beta chains from one sample in a study of PD-1 blockade in mismatch repair-deficient tumors. Here immunoSEQ multiplex PCR was the method, and the copy in TCRdb shows in-frame clones only, minus some. The sample lists roughly 120,000 clones, about 90% seen once, with 10% to 15% in the top ten. Material: peripheral blood, obtained 72 weeks after starting pembrolizumab. The receptor set was obtained from an adult with mismatch repair-deficient cancer. Both conserved end residues are part of each CDR3. Each record gives: V gene, clone size, D gene, J gene, CDR3 protein, CDR3 DNA. The D gene is left open where the match is weak. Not every row has a clone size; where given, it reads once, few, many or a size class.

>TRBV9|NA|TRBD1|TRBJ2-1
CASSPTGSSYNEQFF
TGTGCCAGCAGCCCGACAGGGAGCTCCTACAATGAGCAGTTCTTC
>TRBV19|NA|NA|TRBJ2-4
CASSTPSPSGENIQYF
TGTGCCAGTAGTACCCCTAGCCCATCGGGGGAAAACATTCAGTACTTC
>TRBV27|NA|NA|TRBJ1-1
CASSLLGGGTEAFF
TGTGCCAGCAGTTTACTTGGGGGGGGTACTGAAGCTTTCTTT
>TRBV4-1|NA|TRBD2|TRBJ2-7
CASSQDVLAESYEQYF
TGCGCCAGCAGCCAAGATGTACTAGCGGAATCCTACGAGCAGTACTTC
>TRBV4-1|few|TRBD1|TRBJ1-1
CASSQGQGSNTEAFF
TGCGCCAGCAGCCAGGGACAGGGATCGAACACTGAAGCTTTCTTT
>TRBV7-6|NA|NA|TRBJ2-5
CASSFSGVGETQYF
TGTGCCAGCAGCTTTTCAGGGGTGGGTGAGACCCAGTACTTC
>TRBV11-3|NA|TRBD2|TRBJ2-1
CASSSDRSGSSYNEQFF
TGTGCCAGCAGCTCAGACCGTAGCGGGAGCTCCTACAATGAGCAGTTCTTC
>TRBV7-8|NA|NA|TRBJ2-3
CASLGFGGHHNTDTQYF
TGTGCCAGCTTGGGGTTCGGGGGACATCATAACACAGATACGCAGTATTTT
>TRBV5-4|NA|NA|TRBJ1-1
CASSLDPNTEAFF
TGTGCCAGCAGCTTGGATCCTAACACTGAAGCTTTCTTT
>TRBV5-4|NA|NA|TRBJ1-1
CASRPGLQNTEAFF
TGTGCCAGCAGGCCGGGATTACAGAACACTGAAGCTTTCTTT
>TRBV6-5|few|TRBD2|TRBJ2-1
CASSYGWPSGNNEQFF
TGTGCCAGCAGTTACGGATGGCCTAGCGGTAACAATGAGCAGTTCTTC
>TRBV7-9|NA|TRBD2|TRBJ2-7
CASSPPGREVQYF
TGTGCCAGCAGCCCCCCCGGGCGGGAGGTGCAGTACTTC
>TRBV6-5|NA|TRBD1|TRBJ2-1
CASSYGTGSSYNEQFF
TGTGCCAGCAGTTACGGGACAGGGAGCTCCTACAATGAGCAGTTCTTC
>TRBV5-4|NA|TRBD1|TRBJ2-1
CASSSTGETPYNEQFF
TGTGCCAGCAGCTCCACAGGGGAAACTCCCTACAATGAGCAGTTCTTC
>TRBV7-2|NA|NA|TRBJ2-1
CASSFAGSYNEQFF
TGTGCCAGCAGCTTTGCGGGGTCCTACAATGAGCAGTTCTTC
>TRBV7-2|NA|NA|TRBJ2-7
CASSSWHGGPWKQYF
TGTGCCAGCAGCTCGTGGCATGGAGGGCCTTGGAAGCAGTACTTC
>TRBV28|NA|NA|TRBJ1-5
CASSFLLGVPQHF
TGTGCCAGCAGTTTCTTACTGGGGGTTCCCCAGCATTTT
>TRBV4-2|NA|NA|TRBJ2-3
CASSQEGRPNTDTQYF
TGTGCCAGCAGCCAAGAGGGTCGGCCAAACACAGATACGCAGTATTTT